This T cell receptor (beta chain) originates from a study of T cells after yellow fever vaccination. For the study at large: The fractions with low cell numbers were processed using SMART-Seq v4 Ultra Low Input. Findings and caveats of the study: Most clones from primary vaccination resurfaced after the booster (around 95% CD4, over 85% CD8).

Synthesis of TCR cDNA relied on 5'RACE template switching, which attached a universal primer site and UMIs. TCRdb ran MiXCR on the 5' RACE reads and lists one entry per CDR3 protein. The sample includes under 600,000 distinct CDR3 sequences, around an eighth of them seen just once. The CDR3 length is 15 residues. Germline V CDR1 and CDR2: SGHRS, YFSETQ. Deletions cut 1 base from V and 0 bases from J, with 8 bases between. This clonotype occurred many times. Its antigen remains unknown. Sequencing used PBMCs, obtained on the day of the yellow fever booster vaccination. V is TRBV5-1 and J is TRBJ2-1; D ambiguous. The sequence was obtained from a man aged 30 to 45 who received the YFV17D yellow fever vaccine. Written as DNA, the CDR3 is TGCGCCAGCAGCTTGTACCCCAGCTCCTACAATGAGCAGTTCTTC. Protein: CASSLYPSSYNEQFF.